Below, one TCR beta chain is given with its context. This specimen belongs to a study of T cell changes during pregnancy in multiple sclerosis. The CDR3 loop spans 16 amino acids. V was clipped by 5 bases and J by 0 bases, with 13 bases between them. CDR1 and CDR2 (germline): SGHVS, FQNEAQ. The repertoire was sequenced with immunoSEQ multiplex PCR; TCRdb's copy has only in-frame clones and lacks some. This table holds 30,000 to 40,000 clones, around 90% found once. Here the sequenced sample was CD8+ T cells from peripheral blood mononuclear cells, taken in the third trimester of pregnancy. This sequence joins TRBV7-8 and TRBJ2-2; possible D gene TRBD2, 5 bases. The TCR sequence derives from a female donor with multiple sclerosis, enrolled in a pregnancy study. CDR3 DNA sequence: TGTGCCAGCAGCCCGACCGGGATCCCGAACACCGGGGAGCTGTTTTTT. Protein product: CASSPTGIPNTGELFF. The variable domain in full, completed from reference TRBV7-8 and TRBJ2-2, reads GAGVSQSPRYKVAKRGQDVALRCDPISGHVSLFWYQQALGQGPEFLTYFQNEAQLDKSGLPSDRFFAERPEGSVSTLKIQRTQQEDSAVYLCASSPTGIPNTGELFFGEGSRLTVL.